This T cell receptor (beta chain) was obtained from a study of control samples from healthy donors and cancer patients. The table came from immunoSEQ multiplex PCR; TCRdb's copy has only in-frame clones and leaves some out. The repertoire holds around 64,000 clones, with over 85% as singletons. This clone was observed a single time. From germline, CDR1 is KGHSH and CDR2 LQKENI. CDR3 length: 15 residues. V was trimmed by 1 base and J by 7 bases, leaving 13 bases between them. This receptor was taken from a man aged 55 to 70 with colorectal cancer. This chain links TRBV18 with TRBJ1-4, with D perhaps matching TRBD1 (6 bases). The sequenced material came from PBMCs. In nucleotides, the CDR3 is TGTGCCAGCTCACCACTCTCGGGGGCTCTTGAAAAACTGTTTTTT. This translates into CASSPLSGALEKLFF.